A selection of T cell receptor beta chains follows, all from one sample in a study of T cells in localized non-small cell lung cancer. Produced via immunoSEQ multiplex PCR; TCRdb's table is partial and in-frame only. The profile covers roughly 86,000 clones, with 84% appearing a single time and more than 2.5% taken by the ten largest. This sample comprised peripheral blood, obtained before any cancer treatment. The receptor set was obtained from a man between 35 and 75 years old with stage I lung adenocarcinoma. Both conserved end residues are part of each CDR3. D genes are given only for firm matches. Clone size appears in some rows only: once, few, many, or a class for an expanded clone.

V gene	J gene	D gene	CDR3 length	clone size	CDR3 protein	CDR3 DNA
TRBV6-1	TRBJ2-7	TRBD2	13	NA	CASRSGRPYEQYF	TGTGCCAGCAGGAGCGGGAGGCCCTACGAGCAGTACTTC
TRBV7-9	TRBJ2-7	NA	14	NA	CASSGGTYPYEQYF	TGTGCCAGCTCGGGCGGGACCTATCCCTACGAGCAGTACTTC
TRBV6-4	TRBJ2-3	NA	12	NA	CASSDSGNTQYF	TGTGCCAGCAGTGACTCGGGAAATACGCAGTATTTT
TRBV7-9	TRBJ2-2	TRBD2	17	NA	CASSLRGLAGFAGELFF	TGTGCCAGCAGCTTAAGGGGACTAGCGGGGTTCGCCGGGGAGCTGTTTTTT
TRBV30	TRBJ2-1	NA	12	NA	CAWSAHTGEVIF	TGTGCCTGGAGTGCCCACACAGGTGAGGTAATCTTC
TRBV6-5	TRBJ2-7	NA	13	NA	CASSKIKTYEQYF	TGTGCCAGCAGTAAGATAAAAACCTACGAGCAGTACTTC
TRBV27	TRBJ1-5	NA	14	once	CASSFRGVDQPQHF	TGTGCCAGCAGTTTCCGGGGAGTGGATCAGCCCCAGCATTTT
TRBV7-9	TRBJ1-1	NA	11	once	CASSQARGTFF	TGTGCCAGCAGCCAGGCACGCGGGACTTTCTTT
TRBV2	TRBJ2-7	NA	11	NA	CASSYSYEQYF	TGTGCCAGCAGTTACTCCTACGAGCAGTACTTC
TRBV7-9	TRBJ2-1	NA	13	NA	CASSFFRDNEQFF	TGTGCCAGCAGCTTCTTTCGGGACAATGAGCAGTTCTTC
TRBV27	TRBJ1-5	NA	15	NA	CASSGGGDSNQPQHF	TGTGCCAGCAGCGGAGGGGGTGATAGCAATCAGCCCCAGCATTTT
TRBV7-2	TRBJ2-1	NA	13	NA	CASSLRGYNEQFF	TGTGCCAGCAGCTTGAGGGGGTACAATGAGCAGTTCTTC
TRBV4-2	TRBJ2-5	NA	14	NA	CASSQADYQETQYF	TGTGCCAGCAGCCAGGCCGACTACCAAGAGACCCAGTACTTC
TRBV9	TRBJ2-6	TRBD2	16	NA	CASSAGGSSGANVLTF	TGTGCCAGCAGCGCGGGGGGGAGCTCTGGGGCCAACGTCCTGACTTTC
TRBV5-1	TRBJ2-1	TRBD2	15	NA	CASSAVSGGGNEQFF	TGCGCCAGCAGCGCCGTCAGCGGGGGAGGGAATGAGCAGTTCTTC
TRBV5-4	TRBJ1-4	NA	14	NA	CASSLGAANEKLFF	TGTGCCAGCAGCCTTGGGGCAGCTAATGAAAAACTGTTTTTT
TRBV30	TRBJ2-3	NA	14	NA	CAWSGNSLKYTQYF	TGTGCCTGGAGTGGTAACAGCTTAAAATATACGCAGTATTTT
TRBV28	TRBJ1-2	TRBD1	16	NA	CASSSVGTGVPYGYTF	TGTGCCAGCAGTTCAGTGGGGACAGGAGTACCCTATGGCTACACCTTC
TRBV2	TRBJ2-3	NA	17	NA	CASRGFAGLKGTDTQYF	TGTGCCAGCAGGGGGTTCGCGGGTCTTAAGGGAACAGATACGCAGTATTTT
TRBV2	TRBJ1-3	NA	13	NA	CASSQTAGNTIYF	TGTGCCAGCAGCCAGACAGCTGGAAACACCATATATTTT
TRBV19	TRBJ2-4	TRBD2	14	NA	CASKNGAGGRVQYF	TGTGCCAGTAAGAATGGTGCGGGGGGCCGCGTACAGTACTTC
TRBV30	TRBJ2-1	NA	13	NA	CAWRGSRYNEQFF	TGTGCCTGGAGGGGTTCTAGATACAATGAGCAGTTCTTC
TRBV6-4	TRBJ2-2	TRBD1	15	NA	CASSAEDRTTGELFF	TGTGCCAGCAGTGCCGAGGACAGGACGACCGGGGAGCTGTTTTTT
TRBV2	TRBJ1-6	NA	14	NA	CASRGQLLNSPLHF	TGTGCCAGCAGAGGACAGTTGTTAAATTCACCCCTCCACTTT
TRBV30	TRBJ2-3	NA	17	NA	CAWSVSPTSKLTDTQYF	TGTGCCTGGAGTGTTTCCCCGACTTCGAAACTCACAGATACGCAGTATTTT
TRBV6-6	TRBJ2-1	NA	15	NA	CASSYGRSSYNEQFF	TGTGCCAGCAGTTACGGGCGGAGCTCCTACAATGAGCAGTTCTTC
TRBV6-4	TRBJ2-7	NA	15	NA	CASSARRELSYEQYF	TGTGCCAGCTCGGCGCGCCGGGAGCTCTCCTACGAGCAGTACTTC
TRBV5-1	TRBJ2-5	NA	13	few	CASSIGGGETQYF	TGCGCCAGCAGCATTGGAGGAGGGGAGACCCAGTACTTC
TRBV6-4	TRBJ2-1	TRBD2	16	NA	CASSPTSLGSTGEQFF	TGTGCCAGCAGCCCGACTAGCTTGGGCTCAACCGGTGAGCAGTTCTTC
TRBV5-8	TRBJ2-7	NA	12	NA	CASSLAGSGQYF	TGTGCCAGCAGCTTGGCCGGGTCGGGGCAGTACTTC
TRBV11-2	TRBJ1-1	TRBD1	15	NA	CASKRTGRRGTEAFF	TGTGCCAGCAAAAGGACAGGTCGAAGAGGGACTGAAGCTTTCTTT
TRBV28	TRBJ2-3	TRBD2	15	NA	CASSLVAGETDTQYF	TGTGCCAGCAGTTTAGTGGCGGGAGAAACAGATACGCAGTATTTT
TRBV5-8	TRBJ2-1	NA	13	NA	CASSLERHNEQFF	TGTGCCAGCAGCTTGGAGCGGCACAATGAGCAGTTCTTC
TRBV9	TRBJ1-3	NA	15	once	CASSDRAQSGNTIYF	TGTGCCAGCAGCGACAGGGCCCAGAGTGGAAACACCATATATTTT
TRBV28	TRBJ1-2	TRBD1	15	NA	CASSLPGGTSYGYTF	TGTGCCAGCAGTCTCCCAGGGGGGACAAGCTATGGCTACACCTTC
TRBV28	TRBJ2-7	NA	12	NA	CASSRGHYEQYF	TGTGCCAGCAGCAGGGGACACTACGAGCAGTACTTC
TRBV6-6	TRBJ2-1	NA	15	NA	CASSYGQGGKSEQFF	TGTGCCAGCAGTTACGGGCAGGGAGGTAAGAGTGAGCAGTTCTTC
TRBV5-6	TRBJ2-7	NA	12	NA	CATQGASYEQYF	TGTGCCACCCAAGGGGCGAGCTACGAGCAGTACTTC
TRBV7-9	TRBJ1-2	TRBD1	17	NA	CASSTHPRQGSNYGYTF	TGTGCCAGCAGCACTCACCCTCGACAGGGATCGAACTATGGCTACACCTTC
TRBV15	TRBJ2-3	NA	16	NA	CATSRGVAGLTDTQYF	TGTGCCACCAGCAGAGGGGTGGCGGGGCTCACAGATACGCAGTATTTT
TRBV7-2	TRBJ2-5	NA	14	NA	CASLHNQPGETQYF	TGTGCCAGCCTCCACAACCAGCCCGGGGAGACCCAGTACTTC
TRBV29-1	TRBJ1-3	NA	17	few	CSVTYNEEGVSGNTIYF	TGCAGCGTTACCTACAATGAGGAGGGAGTCTCTGGAAACACCATATATTTT
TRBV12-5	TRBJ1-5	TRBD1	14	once	CASGTTGGKQPQHF	TGTGCTAGCGGAACGACAGGGGGCAAACAGCCCCAGCATTTT
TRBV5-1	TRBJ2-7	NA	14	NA	CASRTAFSSYEQYF	TGCGCCAGCCGGACGGCCTTTAGCTCCTACGAGCAGTACTTC
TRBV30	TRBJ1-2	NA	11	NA	CACYCLYGYTF	TGTGCCTGTTACTGCCTCTATGGCTACACCTTC
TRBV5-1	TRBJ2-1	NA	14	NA	CASSTGASYNEQFF	TGCGCCAGCAGCACGGGGGCTAGCTACAATGAGCAGTTCTTC
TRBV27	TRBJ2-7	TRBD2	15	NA	CASSLSGTRSYEQYF	TGTGCCAGCAGTTTAAGCGGGACGAGATCCTACGAGCAGTACTTC
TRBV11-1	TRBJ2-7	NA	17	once	CASSPGSGQGGSYEQYF	TGTGCCAGCAGCCCCGGAAGCGGGCAGGGAGGCTCCTACGAGCAGTACTTC
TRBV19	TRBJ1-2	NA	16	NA	CASSILGPQKPYGYTF	TGTGCCAGTAGTATACTGGGACCCCAGAAACCCTATGGCTACACCTTC
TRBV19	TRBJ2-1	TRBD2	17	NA	CASSPRWTSGAYNEQFF	TGTGCCAGTAGTCCCCGTTGGACTAGCGGGGCCTACAATGAGCAGTTCTTC
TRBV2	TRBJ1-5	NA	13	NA	CASRPTGTQPQHF	TGTGCCAGCAGGCCGACGGGGACTCAGCCCCAGCATTTT
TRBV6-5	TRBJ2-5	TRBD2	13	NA	CASRRGGRETQYF	TGTGCCAGCCGGCGGGGGGGCCGAGAGACCCAGTACTTC
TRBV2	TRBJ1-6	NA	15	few	CASSESGWGNSPLHF	TGTGCCAGCAGTGAGTCGGGGTGGGGTAATTCACCCCTCCACTTT